Below, 31 T cell receptor beta chains from the same sample are listed, as sequenced in a study of blood T cell repertoires in COVID-19. Clones were read by immunoSEQ multiplex PCR, and TCRdb kept only the in-frame ones, dropping some. This table holds fewer than 350,000 clones, about nine tenths found once. Specimen: peripheral blood. These TCRs come from a man aged 40-55 years with active or convalescent COVID-19.

The V call is TRBV12-5, the J call TRBJ2-2; TRBD2 agrees at 10 bases. Unmatched junction bases numbered 11, after V lost 3 bases and J lost 7 bases. The CDR3 covers 17 residues. Germline V CDR1 and CDR2: LGHNT, FRNRAP. The CDR3, as DNA: TGTGCTAGTGGTTTACTAAGCGGGAGGGCCCTTTTCGGGGAGCTGTTTTTT. Protein sequence: CASGLLSGRALFGELFF. The full variable domain, its missing parts supplied by reference TRBV12-5 and TRBJ2-2, is DARVTQTPRHKVTEMGQEVTMRCQPILGHNTVFWYRQTMMQGLELLAYFRNRAPLDDSGMPKDRFSAEMPDATLATLKIQPSEPRDSAVYFCASGLLSGRALFGELFFGEGSRLTVL.

The V gene is TRBV13, the J gene TRBJ1-6; maybe TRBD1 (6 bases). CDR3 length: 17 residues. Deletions cut 4 bases from V and 0 bases from J, with 13 bases between. Germline CDR1 reads PRHDT; CDR2 reads FYEKMQ (reference sequence). This chain's CDR3 is CASSSYRDLSYNSPLHF. The CDR3 bases are TGTGCCAGCAGCTCCTACAGGGACCTCTCCTATAATTCACCCCTCCACTTT.

V usage is TRBV18 and J usage is TRBJ2-7; maybe TRBD1 (7 bases). V lost 2 bases to trimming and J lost 5 bases, with 10 bases between them. The CDR3 sequence is 13 residues long. Looked up from germline, CDR1 is KGHSH and CDR2 is LQKENI. The CDR3 sequence is CASSPFRGDEQYF. As DNA, the CDR3 is TGTGCCAGCTCACCATTCAGGGGGGACGAGCAGTACTTC.

The V gene is TRBV5-5, the J gene TRBJ1-5; no clear D gene. Between the trimmed V and J ends, which lost 0 bases and 6 bases, there was a span of 7 bases. This CDR3 is built from 13 residues. Germline V lookup: CDR1 SGHKS, CDR2 YYEKEE (reference sequence). CDR3 amino acids: CASSLASRQPQHF. The CDR3 DNA reads as TGTGCCAGCAGCTTGGCGAGTCGTCAGCCCCAGCATTTT. Full variable domain (remainder filled in from reference TRBV5-5 and TRBJ1-5): DAGVTQSPTHLIKTRGQQVTLRCSPISGHKSVSWYQQVLGQGPQFIFQYYEKEERGRGNFPDRFSARQFPNYSSELNVNALLLGDSALYLCASSLASRQPQHFGDGTRLSIL.

The sample holds one count of this clone. The chain carries TRBV11-3 and TRBJ2-2; a weak D match, TRBD1 (6 bases). This CDR3 is built from 16 residues. Trimming removed 6 bases from V and 0 bases from J, with 14 bases in between. The germline V gene encodes CDR1 SGHNT and CDR2 YENEEA. The CDR3 region is CASRGRDTSNTGELFF. The DNA for the CDR3 is TGTGCCAGCAGGGGCAGGGACACTTCGAACACCGGGGAGCTGTTTTTT. The full variable domain, completed using reference TRBV11-3 and TRBJ2-2, is EAGVVQSPRYKIIEKKQPVAFWCNPISGHNTLYWYLQNLGQGPELLIRYENEEAVDDSQLPKDRFSAERLKGVDSTLKIQPAELGDSAVYLCASRGRDTSNTGELFFGEGSRLTVL.

This clone was seen only once. This chain's CDR3 is CASSVREQYF. The CDR3 nucleotides are TGTGCCAGCAGTGTCCGGGAGCAGTACTTC. The chain joins TRBV2 to TRBJ2-7, with D unresolved. V lost 4 bases to trimming and J lost 7 bases, with 5 bases between them. This CDR3 region has 10 residues. Germline CDR1 and CDR2: SNHLY and FYNNEI.

A few counts support this clone. The rearrangement uses TRBV10-1 and TRBJ2-7, with TRBD1 matching 9 bases. Germline V gives CDR1 WNHNN, CDR2 SYGVQD (reference sequence). V shed 8 bases, J shed 5 bases, and the junction held 13 bases outside the gene matches. The CDR3 spans 15 residues. The CDR3 nucleotides read TGCGCCAGCTGCCAATGCTACAGGGGGCTGGACGAGCAGTACTTC. Translated, it gives CASCQCYRGLDEQYF.

In its sample, this clone was seen once. J is TRBJ1-1 and V is TRBV2; D not resolved. Per the germline V gene, CDR1 is SNHLY and CDR2 is FYNNEI. Trimming left V 5 bases short and J 11 bases short, with 12 bases between. This CDR3 region has 11 residues. The CDR3 is CASSMTTEAFF. In DNA form, the CDR3 reads TGTGCCAGCAGTATGACTACCGAGGCTTTCTTT.

The chain has TRBV7-3 and TRBJ1-2; TRBD1 might be the D (5 bases). Germline V gene lookup returns CDR1 SGHTA and CDR2 FQGTGA. V was shortened by 5 bases and J by 6 bases, with 19 bases between the two germline ends. The CDR3 extends over 15 amino acids. The CDR3, as DNA: TGTGCCAGCAGCCTTCCGGGGGAGGGACGAAATGGCTACACCTTC. Its translation is CASSLPGEGRNGYTF.

This chain connects TRBV6-5 to TRBJ1-1; possibly TRBD1 for D (6 bases). The CDR3 totals 15 residues. V lost 4 bases and J lost 5, with 17 bases in between. Germline V lookup: CDR1 MNHEY, CDR2 SVGAGI. In nucleotides, the CDR3 is TGTGCCAGCAGTTTCAGTCCTGGGGGCGAAACTGAAGCTTTCTTT. Residues: CASSFSPGGETEAFF.

The chain carries TRBV15 and TRBJ2-3, with TRBD2 identical over 9 bases. The germline gives CDR1 LNHNV, CDR2 YYDKDF (reference sequence). The CDR3 totals 13 residues. The V and J ends lost 5 bases and 6 bases, in that order; junction bases with no gene match: 3. The CDR3 here is CATSGGRGDTQYF. As DNA, the CDR3 is TGTGCCACCAGCGGCGGGAGGGGGGATACGCAGTATTTT.

This rearrangement joins TRBV12-5 to TRBJ1-2; 8 bases match TRBD1. J was trimmed by 6 bases and V by 0 bases; bases with no gene match: 9. This CDR3 is built from 16 residues. Germline CDR1 LGHNT, CDR2 FRNRAP. For the CDR3, the DNA is TGTGCTAGTGGTTTGGTGGGGACAGGACCCGAGGATGGCTACACCTTC. This codes for CASGLVGTGPEDGYTF.

The chain employs TRBV24-1 and TRBJ2-1, with 10 positions matching TRBD2. V was clipped by 7 bases and J by 5 bases; unmatched bases: 13. Germline assignment: CDR1 KGHDR and CDR2 SFDVKD. This CDR3 has 17 residues. The CDR3 loop is CATSKLGIAGGNNEQFF. In DNA, the CDR3 is TGTGCCACCAGCAAGCTAGGAATAGCGGGGGGCAACAATGAGCAGTTCTTC.

This clone was seen once. This chain joins TRBV7-3 and TRBJ2-1; D possibly corresponds to TRBD2 (7 bases). The length of the CDR3 is 16 residues. The V end was cut by 3 bases, the J end by 4 bases, with 16 bases between. Germline CDR1 SGHTA, CDR2 FQGTGA. Here the CDR3 reads CASSLVTGRVYNEQFF. The CDR3 DNA reads as TGTGCCAGCAGCTTGGTAACAGGGAGGGTGTACAATGAGCAGTTCTTC.

The rearrangement uses TRBV6-5 and TRBJ2-7; 8 bases align to TRBD2. After removal of 10 bases from V and 6 bases from J, the junction contained 14 bases not matched to a gene. The germline V gene has CDR1 MNHEY and CDR2 SVGAGI. The CDR3 consists of 14 residues. The chain's CDR3 is CATGGAGESGEQYF. The CDR3, as DNA: TGTGCCACCGGGGGAGCGGGAGAATCGGGCGAGCAGTACTTC.

J is TRBJ1-4 and V is TRBV19; TRBD1 agrees at 8 bases. The CDR3 length is 18 residues. V was pared by 7 bases and J by 8 bases, with 21 bases of the junction left unmatched. Germline values: CDR1 LNHDA, CDR2 SQIVND (reference sequence). The CDR3 DNA reads TGTGCCAGTACCTCAGGGGGCCAGGGGGCCCGAGCCGGGGAAAAACTGTTTTTT. Amino acid sequence: CASTSGGQGARAGEKLFF.

The gene calls are TRBV2 and TRBJ2-7; D gene unclear. Germline V gene data show CDR1 as SNHLY and CDR2 as FYNNEI. Trimming shortened V by 4 bases and J by 2 bases, and 9 bases separated the two germline ends. The CDR3 runs to 13 residues. The CDR3 DNA reads TGTGCCAGCAGTGTTGGCACAACCTACGAGCAGTACTTC. Translation gives CASSVGTTYEQYF.

J is TRBJ1-1 and V is TRBV5-1; weak D call: TRBD1 (5 bases). Trimming shortened V by 3 bases and J by 1 base, and 13 bases separated the two germline ends. CDR1 SGHRS and CDR2 YFSETQ come from the germline V gene. This CDR3 is 15 amino acids long. The CDR3 is CASSWQGFGNTEAFF. The CDR3 DNA follows: TGCGCCAGCAGCTGGCAGGGCTTTGGGAACACTGAAGCTTTCTTT.

The chain joins TRBV6-1 to TRBJ2-4; 9 bases are shared with TRBD1. The CDR3 contains 14 residues. J gave up 4 bases and V 3 bases, and 1 base lay outside the gene matches. Germline V gene data show CDR1 as MNHNS and CDR2 as SASEGT. The CDR3 here is CASSDGTGKNIQYF. In nucleotides, the CDR3 is TGTGCCAGCAGTGATGGGACAGGGAAAAACATTCAGTACTTC.

The chain combines TRBV5-1 with TRBJ2-5; maybe TRBD2 (6 bases). The CDR3 length is 15 residues. CDR1 and CDR2 (germline): SGHRS, YFSETQ. Trimming cost V 3 bases and J 5 bases, with 17 bases left between them. CDR3 loop: CASSSEGLSQETQYF. The CDR3 nucleotides are TGCGCCAGCAGCTCCGAGGGACTTTCCCAGGAGACCCAGTACTTC.

This chain joins TRBV29-1 and TRBJ2-2, with D possibly being TRBD1 (5 bases). This CDR3 comprises 14 residues. V was cut by 5 bases and J by 1 base, with 11 bases left in between. Per germline, CDR1 SQVTM and CDR2 ANQGSEA. CDR3 sequence reads: CSVRTLLNTGELFF. CDR3 DNA sequence: TGCAGCGTTAGGACACTTTTGAACACCGGGGAGCTGTTTTTT.

J is TRBJ2-7 and V is TRBV24-1, with D perhaps matching TRBD1 (6 bases). The germline V gene encodes CDR1 KGHDR and CDR2 SFDVKD. There are 14 residues in the CDR3. V shed 8 bases and J shed 5 bases, with 18 bases lying between them. The CDR3 region is CATTEGHRGNEQYF. The CDR3 nucleotides read TGTGCCACCACCGAGGGACACCGCGGCAACGAGCAGTACTTC.

The CDR3 bases are TGTGCCAGCAGCCAGGTTGGGGGGGTTAATTCACCCCTCCACTTT. It specifies CASSQVGGVNSPLHF. V is TRBV14 and J is TRBJ1-6, with D tentatively TRBD1 (5 bases). Germline values: CDR1 SGHDN, CDR2 FVKESK. V was clipped by 3 bases and J by 6 bases, with 12 bases between them. The CDR3 has 15 residues.

This clone appeared once. The chain links TRBV5-1 to TRBJ1-2; 11 bases are a match to TRBD1. V lost 0 bases, J lost 5 bases, and 12 bases stayed unmatched. The CDR3 consists of 18 residues. Germline V lookup: CDR1 SGHRS, CDR2 YFSETQ. CDR3 coding DNA: TGCGCCAGCAGCTTGGGATGGACAGGGGGCTATAATAAGTATGGCTACACCTTC. Translated: CASSLGWTGGYNKYGYTF.

V and J are TRBV6-2 or TRBV6-3 and TRBJ2-2; 16 bases align to TRBD2. The CDR3 loop spans 19 amino acids. V lost 6 bases to trimming and J lost 4 bases; unmatched junction nucleotides: 11. Per germline, CDR1 MNHEY and CDR2 SVGEGT. CDR3 sequence (DNA): TGTGCCAGCAGGCCTTGGGGACTAGCGGGGGGGCCTAGCACCGGGGAGCTGTTTTTT. Its translation: CASRPWGLAGGPSTGELFF.

The chain links TRBV5-1 to TRBJ2-5, with TRBD2 matching 8 bases. The V and J ends lost 0 bases and 2 bases, in that order; junction bases with no gene match: 6. Germline V CDR1 and CDR2: SGHRS, YFSETQ. This CDR3 spans 16 amino acids. This CDR3 is CASSLGATGGQETQYF. CDR3 DNA: TGCGCCAGCAGCTTGGGCGCGACGGGGGGGCAAGAGACCCAGTACTTC.

The J gene is TRBJ2-1, the V gene TRBV9; D unclear. The CDR3 consists of 15 residues. In germline, CDR1 is SGDLS, CDR2 YYNGEE. V dropped 1 base and J dropped 5 bases, with 13 bases sitting between them. CDR3 DNA sequence: TGTGCCAGCAGCGTAAGTACAGAGAGTAACAATGAGCAGTTCTTC. It yields the protein CASSVSTESNNEQFF.

This clone was counted once. The chain employs TRBV6-5 and TRBJ2-2; 11 bases match TRBD2. Looked up from germline, CDR1 is MNHEY and CDR2 is SVGAGI. This CDR3 has 15 residues. V was pared by 6 bases and J by 9 bases, with 9 bases of the junction left unmatched. The CDR3 coding sequence is TGTGCCAGCAGCAAACTAGCGGGGGTACACCGGGAGCTGTTTTTT. Amino acid sequence: CASSKLAGVHRELFF.

J is TRBJ2-2 and V is TRBV5-4; tentatively, D is TRBD1 (6 bases). Germline V gives CDR1 SGHNT, CDR2 YYREEE (reference sequence). Trimming pared 4 bases from V and 3 bases from J, leaving 13 bases between. The CDR3 has 15 amino acids. The CDR3 sequence: CASSTGTFYTGELFF. The CDR3 DNA reads TGTGCCAGCAGCACAGGGACCTTCTACACCGGGGAGCTGTTTTTT.

This chain links TRBV19 with TRBJ1-3; TRBD1 is a possible D gene (6 bases). V dropped 6 bases and J dropped 4 bases, with 13 bases sitting between them. Germline assignment: CDR1 LNHDA and CDR2 SQIVND (reference sequence). This CDR3 has 14 residues. The CDR3, as DNA: TGTGCCAGTAGGATCCCGGGACACGGAAACACCATATATTTT. It yields the protein CASRIPGHGNTIYF. The whole variable domain, remainder taken from reference TRBV19 and TRBJ1-3, is DGGITQSPKYLFRKEGQNVTLSCEQNLNHDAMYWYRQDPGQGLRLIYYSQIVNDFQKGDIAEGYSVSREKKESFPLTVTSAQKNPTAFYLCASRIPGHGNTIYFGEGSWLTVV.

The chain couples TRBV9 to TRBJ1-5, with TRBD1 matching over 7 bases. Per the germline V gene, CDR1 is SGDLS and CDR2 is YYNGEE. J gave up 5 bases and V 0 bases, and 5 bases lay outside the gene matches. The CDR3 contains 15 residues. CDR3 sequence: CASSVGQGVDQPQHF. The CDR3 DNA reads as TGTGCCAGCAGCGTAGGTCAGGGGGTGGATCAGCCCCAGCATTTT. The full variable domain, its missing parts supplied by reference TRBV9 and TRBJ1-5, is DSGVTQTPKHLITATGQRVTLRCSPRSGDLSVYWYQQSLDQGLQFLIQYYNGEERAKGNILERFSAQQFPDLHSELNLSSLELGDSALYFCASSVGQGVDQPQHFGDGTRLSIL.